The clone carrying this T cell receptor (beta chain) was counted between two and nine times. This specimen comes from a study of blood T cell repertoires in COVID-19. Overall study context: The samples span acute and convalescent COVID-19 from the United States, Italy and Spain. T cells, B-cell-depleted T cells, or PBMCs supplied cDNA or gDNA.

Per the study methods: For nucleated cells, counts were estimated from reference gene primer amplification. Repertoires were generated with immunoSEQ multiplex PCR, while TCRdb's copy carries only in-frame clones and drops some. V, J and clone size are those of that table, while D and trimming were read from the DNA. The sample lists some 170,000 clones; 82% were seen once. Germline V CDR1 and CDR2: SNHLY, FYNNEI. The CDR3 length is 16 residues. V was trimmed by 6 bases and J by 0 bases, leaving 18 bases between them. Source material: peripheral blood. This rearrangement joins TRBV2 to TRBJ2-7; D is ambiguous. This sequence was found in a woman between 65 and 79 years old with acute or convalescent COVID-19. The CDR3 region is CASSTTTLKSSYEQYF. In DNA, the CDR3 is TGTGCCAGCAGCACAACCACCCTCAAATCCTCCTACGAGCAGTACTTC.